The T cell receptor beta chain described here comes from a study of blood T cell repertoires in COVID-19. Followed longitudinally, the Seattle patients had been enrolled during active infection. Assay used: immunoSEQ multiplex PCR; TCRdb lists only in-frame clones, some missing. The table records 300,000 to 400,000 clones, roughly 87% of them present only once. This CDR3 spans 14 amino acids. CDR1 and CDR2 from the germline V gene are LNHDA and SQIVND (reference sequence). V was clipped by 4 bases and J by 3 bases; unmatched bases: 3. The sequencing input was peripheral blood. This clonotype was obtained from a man aged 30-40 years with COVID-19, enrolled during active disease. The V and J genes are TRBV19 and TRBJ2-3; 8 bases fit TRBD1. CDR3 loop: CASSTGGKTDTQYF. The CDR3 DNA reads as TGTGCCAGTAGTACAGGGGGCAAAACAGATACGCAGTATTTT.